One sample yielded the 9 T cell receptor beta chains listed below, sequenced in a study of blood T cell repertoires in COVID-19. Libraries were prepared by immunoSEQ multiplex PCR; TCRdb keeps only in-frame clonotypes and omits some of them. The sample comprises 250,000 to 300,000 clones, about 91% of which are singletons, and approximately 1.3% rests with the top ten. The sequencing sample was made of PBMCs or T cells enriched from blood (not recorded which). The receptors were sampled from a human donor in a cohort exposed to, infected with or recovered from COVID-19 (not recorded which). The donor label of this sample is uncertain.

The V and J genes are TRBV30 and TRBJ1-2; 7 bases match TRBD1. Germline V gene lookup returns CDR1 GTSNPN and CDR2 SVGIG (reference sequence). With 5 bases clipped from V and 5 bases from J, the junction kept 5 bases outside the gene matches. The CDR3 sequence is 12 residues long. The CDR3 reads CAWGDSGYGYTF. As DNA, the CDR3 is TGTGCCTGGGGGGACAGTGGATATGGCTACACCTTC.

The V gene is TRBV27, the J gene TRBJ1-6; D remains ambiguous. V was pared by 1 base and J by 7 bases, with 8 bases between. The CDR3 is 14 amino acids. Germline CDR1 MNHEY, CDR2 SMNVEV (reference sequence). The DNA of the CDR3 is TGTGCCAGCAGTTTATGGACGGGGAATTCACCCCTCCACTTT. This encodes CASSLWTGNSPLHF.

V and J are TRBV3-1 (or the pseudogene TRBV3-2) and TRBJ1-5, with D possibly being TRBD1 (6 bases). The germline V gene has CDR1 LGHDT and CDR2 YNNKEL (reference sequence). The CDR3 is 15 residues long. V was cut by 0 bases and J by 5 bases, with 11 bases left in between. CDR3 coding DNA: TGTGCCAGCAGCCAAGAAACCCAGGGGCATCAGCCCCAGCATTTT. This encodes CASSQETQGHQPQHF.

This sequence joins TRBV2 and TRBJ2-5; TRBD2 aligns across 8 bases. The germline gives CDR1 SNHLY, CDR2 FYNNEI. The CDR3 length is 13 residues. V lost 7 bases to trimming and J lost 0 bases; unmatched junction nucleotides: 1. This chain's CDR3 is CASKRGHQETQYF. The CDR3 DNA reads TGTGCCAGCAAGCGGGGGCACCAAGAGACCCAGTACTTC. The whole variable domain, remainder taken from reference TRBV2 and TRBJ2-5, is EPEVTQTPSHQVTQMGQEVILRCVPISNHLYFYWYRQILGQKVEFLVSFYNNEISEKSEIFDDQFSVERPDGSNFTLKIRSTKLEDSAMYFCASKRGHQETQYFGPGTRLLVL.

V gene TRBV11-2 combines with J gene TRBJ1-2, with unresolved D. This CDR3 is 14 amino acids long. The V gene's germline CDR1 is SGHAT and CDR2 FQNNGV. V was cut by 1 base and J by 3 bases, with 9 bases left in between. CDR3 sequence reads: CASSLATGYYGYTF. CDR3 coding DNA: TGTGCCAGCAGCTTAGCCACGGGATACTATGGCTACACCTTC.

CDR3 sequence: CASNDRGGNQPQHF. The CDR3 DNA is TGTGCCAGCAACGACAGGGGTGGCAATCAGCCCCAGCATTTT. This chain connects TRBV5-8 to TRBJ1-5; 8 nucleotides agree with TRBD1. Germline V gives CDR1 SGHTS, CDR2 YDEGEE. The CDR3 length is 14 residues. Trimming at V came to 6 bases and at J to 2 bases, leaving 4 bases not matched to a gene.

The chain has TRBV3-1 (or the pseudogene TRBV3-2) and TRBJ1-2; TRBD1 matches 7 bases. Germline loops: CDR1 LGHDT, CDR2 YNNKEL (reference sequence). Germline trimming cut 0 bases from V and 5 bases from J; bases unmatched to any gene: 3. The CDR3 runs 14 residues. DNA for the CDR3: TGTGCCAGCAGCCAAGAACAGGGGTATTATGGCTACACCTTC. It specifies CASSQEQGYYGYTF.

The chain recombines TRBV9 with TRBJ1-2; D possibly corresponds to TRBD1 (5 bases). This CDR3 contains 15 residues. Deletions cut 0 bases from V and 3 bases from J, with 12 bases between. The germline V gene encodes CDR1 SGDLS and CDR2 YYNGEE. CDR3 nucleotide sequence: TGTGCCAGCAGCGTAGCTACTGGCAGGGACTATGGCTACACCTTC. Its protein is CASSVATGRDYGYTF.

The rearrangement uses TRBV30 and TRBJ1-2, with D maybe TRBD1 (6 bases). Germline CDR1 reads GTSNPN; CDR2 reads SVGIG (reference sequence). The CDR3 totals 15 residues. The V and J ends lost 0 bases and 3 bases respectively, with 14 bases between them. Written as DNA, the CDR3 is TGTGCCTGGAGTGTAGGAGGGGGGGACTACTATGGCTACACCTTC. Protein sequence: CAWSVGGGDYYGYTF.